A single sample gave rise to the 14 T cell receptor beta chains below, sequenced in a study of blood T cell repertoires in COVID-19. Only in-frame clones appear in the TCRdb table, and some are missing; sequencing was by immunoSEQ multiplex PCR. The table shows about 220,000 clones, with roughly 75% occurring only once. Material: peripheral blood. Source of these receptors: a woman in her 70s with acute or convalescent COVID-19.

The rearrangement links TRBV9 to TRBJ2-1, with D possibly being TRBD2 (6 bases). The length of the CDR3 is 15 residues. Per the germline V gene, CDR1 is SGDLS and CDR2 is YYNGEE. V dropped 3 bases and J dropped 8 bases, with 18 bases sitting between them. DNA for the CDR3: TGTGCCAGCAGCGCCCTTGGAGGGGTTTGGGATGAGCAGTTCTTC. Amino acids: CASSALGGVWDEQFF. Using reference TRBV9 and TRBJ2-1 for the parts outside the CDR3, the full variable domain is DSGVTQTPKHLITATGQRVTLRCSPRSGDLSVYWYQQSLDQGLQFLIQYYNGEERAKGNILERFSAQQFPDLHSELNLSSLELGDSALYFCASSALGGVWDEQFFGPGTRLTVL.

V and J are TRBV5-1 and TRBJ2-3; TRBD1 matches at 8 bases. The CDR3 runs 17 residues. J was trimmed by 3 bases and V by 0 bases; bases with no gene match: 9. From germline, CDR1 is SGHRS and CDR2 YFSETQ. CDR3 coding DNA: TGCGCCAGCAGCTTGGCTGTTCTCGGACAGGGAACAGATACGCAGTATTTT. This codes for CASSLAVLGQGTDTQYF.

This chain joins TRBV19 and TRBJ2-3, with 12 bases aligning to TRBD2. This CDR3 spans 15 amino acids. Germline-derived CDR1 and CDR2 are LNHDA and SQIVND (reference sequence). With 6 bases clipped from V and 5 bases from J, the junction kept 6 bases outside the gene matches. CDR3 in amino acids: CASRSSGGALDTQYF. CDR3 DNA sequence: TGTGCCAGTAGGTCTAGCGGGGGGGCCCTAGATACGCAGTATTTT. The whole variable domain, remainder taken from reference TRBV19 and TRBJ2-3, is DGGITQSPKYLFRKEGQNVTLSCEQNLNHDAMYWYRQDPGQGLRLIYYSQIVNDFQKGDIAEGYSVSREKKESFPLTVTSAQKNPTAFYLCASRSSGGALDTQYFGPGTRLTVL.

The CDR3 protein is CASSPISGSGNTIYF. The CDR3 DNA is TGCGCCAGCAGCCCGATCTCAGGATCTGGAAACACCATATATTTT. This sequence joins TRBV5-1 and TRBJ1-3; D is uncertain. CDR1 is SGHRS and CDR2 is YFSETQ in the germline V gene. CDR3 length: 15 residues. V was shortened by 4 bases and J by 1 base, with 12 bases between the two germline ends.

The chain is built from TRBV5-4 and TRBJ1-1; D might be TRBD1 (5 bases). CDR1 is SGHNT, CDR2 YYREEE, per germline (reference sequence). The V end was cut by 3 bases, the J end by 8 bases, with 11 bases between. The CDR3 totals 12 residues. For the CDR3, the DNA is TGTGCCAGCAGCTCCCCGGGGGGAGAAGCTTTCTTT. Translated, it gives CASSSPGGEAFF.

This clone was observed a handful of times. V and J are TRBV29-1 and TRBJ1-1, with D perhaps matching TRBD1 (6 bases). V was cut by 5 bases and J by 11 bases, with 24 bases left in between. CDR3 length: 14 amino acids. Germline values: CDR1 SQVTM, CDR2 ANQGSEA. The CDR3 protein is CSVPGPGHHLGAFF. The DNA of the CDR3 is TGCAGCGTTCCAGGACCGGGACACCACTTAGGGGCTTTCTTT.

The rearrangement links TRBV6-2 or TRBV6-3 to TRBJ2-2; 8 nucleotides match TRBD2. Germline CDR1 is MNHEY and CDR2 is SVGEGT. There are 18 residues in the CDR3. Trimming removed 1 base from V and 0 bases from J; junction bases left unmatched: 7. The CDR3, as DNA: TGTGCCAGCAGTTACTGGGTACGGCGGGGGGCGAACACCGGGGAGCTGTTTTTT. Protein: CASSYWVRRGANTGELFF.

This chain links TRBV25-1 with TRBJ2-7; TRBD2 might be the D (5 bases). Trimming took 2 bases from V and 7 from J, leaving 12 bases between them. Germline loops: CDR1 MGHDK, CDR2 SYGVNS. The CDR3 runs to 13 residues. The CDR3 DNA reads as TGTGCCAGCAGTGAAGCGGGTCTTCGGGAGCAGTACTTC. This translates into CASSEAGLREQYF.

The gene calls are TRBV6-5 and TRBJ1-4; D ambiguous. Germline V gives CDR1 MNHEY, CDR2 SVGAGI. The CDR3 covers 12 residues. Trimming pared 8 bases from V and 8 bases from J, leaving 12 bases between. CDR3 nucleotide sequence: TGTGCCAGCGGAAGACAATTCGAAAAACTGTTTTTT. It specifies CASGRQFEKLFF.

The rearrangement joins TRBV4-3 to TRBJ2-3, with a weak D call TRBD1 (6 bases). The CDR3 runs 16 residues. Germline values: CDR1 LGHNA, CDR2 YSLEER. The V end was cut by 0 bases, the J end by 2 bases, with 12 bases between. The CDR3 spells CASSQDPTGYTDTQYF. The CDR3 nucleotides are TGCGCCAGCAGCCAAGATCCGACAGGCTACACAGATACGCAGTATTTT.

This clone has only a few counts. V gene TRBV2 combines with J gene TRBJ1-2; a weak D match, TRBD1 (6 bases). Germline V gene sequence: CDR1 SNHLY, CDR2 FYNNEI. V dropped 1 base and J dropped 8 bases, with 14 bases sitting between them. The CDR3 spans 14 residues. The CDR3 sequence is CASSEEQQGKGYTF. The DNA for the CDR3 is TGTGCCAGCAGTGAAGAACAGCAGGGGAAGGGCTACACCTTC.

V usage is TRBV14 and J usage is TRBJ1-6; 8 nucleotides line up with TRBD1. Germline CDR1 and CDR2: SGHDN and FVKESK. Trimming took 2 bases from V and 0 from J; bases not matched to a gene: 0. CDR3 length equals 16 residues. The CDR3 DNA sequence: TGTGCCAGCAGCCAAACAGGGGGCTCCTATAATTCACCCCTCCACTTT. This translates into CASSQTGGSYNSPLHF.

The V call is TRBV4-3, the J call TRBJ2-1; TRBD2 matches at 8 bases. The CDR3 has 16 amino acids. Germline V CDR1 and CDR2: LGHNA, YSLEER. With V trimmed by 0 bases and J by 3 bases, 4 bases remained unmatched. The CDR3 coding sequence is TGCGCCAGCAGCCAAGATGGAACTAGCGGCTACAATGAGCAGTTCTTC. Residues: CASSQDGTSGYNEQFF.

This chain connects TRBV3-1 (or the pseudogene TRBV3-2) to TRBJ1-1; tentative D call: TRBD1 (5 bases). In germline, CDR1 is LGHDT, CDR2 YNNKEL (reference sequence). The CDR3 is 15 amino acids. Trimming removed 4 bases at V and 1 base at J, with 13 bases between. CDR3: CASSPTGTRNTEAFF. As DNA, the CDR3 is TGTGCCAGCAGCCCTACCGGGACTCGGAACACTGAAGCTTTCTTT.